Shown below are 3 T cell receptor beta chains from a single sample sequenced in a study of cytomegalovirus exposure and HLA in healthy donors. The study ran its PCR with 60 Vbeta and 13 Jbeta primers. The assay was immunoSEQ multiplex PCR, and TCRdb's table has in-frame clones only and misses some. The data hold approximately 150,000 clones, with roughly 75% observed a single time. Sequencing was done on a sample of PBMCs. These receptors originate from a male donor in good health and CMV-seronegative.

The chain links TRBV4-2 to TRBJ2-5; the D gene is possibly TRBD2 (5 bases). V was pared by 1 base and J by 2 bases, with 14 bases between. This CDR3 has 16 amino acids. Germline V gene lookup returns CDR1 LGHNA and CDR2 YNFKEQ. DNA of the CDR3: TGTGCCAGCAGCCAAGCGGGGTCCACTAGACAAGAGACCCAGTACTTC. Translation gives CASSQAGSTRQETQYF.

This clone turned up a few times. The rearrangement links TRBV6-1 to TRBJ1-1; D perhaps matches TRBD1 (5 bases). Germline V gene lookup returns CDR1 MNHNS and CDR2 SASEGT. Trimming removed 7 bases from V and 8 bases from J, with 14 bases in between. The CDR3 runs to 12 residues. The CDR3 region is CASTPRGGEAFF. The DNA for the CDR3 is TGTGCCAGCACCCCCCGGGGGGGAGAAGCTTTCTTT.

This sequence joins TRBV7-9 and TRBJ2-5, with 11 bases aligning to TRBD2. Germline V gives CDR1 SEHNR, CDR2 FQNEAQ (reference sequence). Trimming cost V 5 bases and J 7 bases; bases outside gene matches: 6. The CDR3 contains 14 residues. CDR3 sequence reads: CASSPGTSGRTQYF. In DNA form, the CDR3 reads TGTGCCAGCAGCCCCGGGACTAGCGGCAGGACCCAGTACTTC.